This T cell receptor (beta chain) was retrieved from a study of beta chain features in type 1 diabetes. Study-level findings and limits: There was a possibility that cDNA sequencing over-represented cells with high TCR expression. People with Type 1 diabetes carried modestly yet significantly shorter TCRB CDR3s in all four CD4+ subsets. Researchers reported that naive, central memory and Treg TCRB repertoires appeared more similar in patients than in healthy donors. The study found fewer insertions and more deletions at VDJ junctions in type 1 diabetes patients.

Concerning this clone: Its matching antigen is unknown.

All of the isolated RNA was reverse transcribed, so expressed TCRB transcripts were sequenced. The average output of naive, central memory and regulatory T cell samples was several million reads. Some clones are missing from TCRdb's copy, which holds only in-frame ones; the method was immunoSEQ multiplex PCR. The data show about 170,000 clones, 7% to 9% seen once. Trimming took 0 bases from V and 5 from J, leaving 13 bases between them. In germline, CDR1 is GTSNPN, CDR2 SVGIG (reference sequence). This CDR3 region has 14 residues. The chain is built from TRBV30 and TRBJ2-5, with D possibly being TRBD2 (7 bases). This receptor was obtained from a man between 18 and 29 years old with type 1 diabetes. Sequencing input: central memory CD4+ T cells from blood. The CDR3 loop reads CAWSVGGGWETQYF. In DNA, the CDR3 is TGTGCCTGGAGTGTAGGGGGGGGCTGGGAGACCCAGTACTTC.